The 30 T cell receptor beta chains presented below share a single source sample, sequenced in a study of cytomegalovirus exposure and HLA in healthy donors. Clones were sequenced by immunoSEQ multiplex PCR, and TCRdb holds only the in-frame ones, with some missing. The sample records 150,000 to 200,000 clones, approximately 85% being singletons. Sequences were obtained from PBMCs. The receptor set was obtained from a woman aged 18 to 35 in good health and CMV-seronegative.

The V and J genes are TRBV7-3 and TRBJ1-1, with D maybe TRBD1 (5 bases). The CDR3 loop spans 13 amino acids. Trimming took off 7 bases at V and 6 bases at J, with 15 bases between the two ends. Germline lookup yields CDR1 SGHTA and CDR2 FQGTGA. The CDR3 sequence is CASTGRIGAEAFF. The CDR3 bases are TGTGCCAGCACCGGAAGAATAGGGGCTGAAGCTTTCTTT. Based on the CDR3 plus reference TRBV7-3 and TRBJ1-1, the full variable domain is GAGVSQTPSNKVTEKGKYVELRCDPISGHTALYWYRQSLGQGPEFLIYFQGTGAADDSGLPNDRFFAVRPEGSVSTLKIQRTERGDSAVYLCASTGRIGAEAFFGQGTRLTVV.

CDR3 residues: CASSSNQGRSYNEQFF. The CDR3 DNA sequence: TGTGCCAGCAGCTCTAATCAGGGTAGGTCCTACAATGAGCAGTTCTTC. V is TRBV7-9 and J is TRBJ2-1, with D tentatively TRBD1 (5 bases). The CDR3 totals 16 residues. Trimming shortened V by 4 bases and J by 1 base, and 14 bases separated the two germline ends. CDR1 is SEHNR and CDR2 is FQNEAQ in the germline V gene (reference sequence).

This chain links TRBV5-1 with TRBJ1-2; 7 nucleotides line up with TRBD1. After removal of 0 bases from V and 5 bases from J, the junction contained 4 bases not matched to a gene. CDR1 and CDR2 (germline): SGHRS, YFSETQ. CDR3 length: 14 residues. CDR3 in amino acids: CASSLGGQTYGYTF. CDR3 sequence (DNA): TGCGCCAGCAGCTTGGGGGGACAGACGTATGGCTACACCTTC.

The chain is built from TRBV10-2 and TRBJ2-5; D unclear. Germline assignment: CDR1 WSHSY and CDR2 SAAADI. V was shortened by 7 bases and J by 0 bases, with 15 bases between the two germline ends. CDR3 length: 15 amino acids. CDR3 loop: CASNPGLTYQETQYF. Here the CDR3 DNA reads TGCGCCAGCAATCCGGGTCTCACGTACCAAGAGACCCAGTACTTC.

The J gene is TRBJ1-2, the V gene TRBV6-4, with D perhaps TRBD1 (5 bases). The V end was cut by 2 bases, the J end by 4 bases, with 17 bases between. Germline V lookup: CDR1 MRHNA, CDR2 SNTAGT. This CDR3 has 16 residues. CDR3 DNA sequence: TGTGCCAGCAGTGACAATTCCCAGGGCGTCCCCTATGGCTACACCTTC. Amino acids: CASSDNSQGVPYGYTF.

The count of this clone is one. V is TRBV29-1 and J is TRBJ2-1; 8 positions match TRBD1. The CDR3 is 14 amino acids. CDR1 SQVTM and CDR2 ANQGSEA come from the germline V gene. The ends lost 3 bases at V and 10 bases at J; junction bases unmatched: 11. CDR3 protein: CSVDLAGGRGEQFF. The CDR3 DNA reads TGCAGCGTTGATCTTGCAGGGGGCAGAGGGGAGCAGTTCTTC.

The chain has TRBV6-1 and TRBJ1-3, with D possibly TRBD1 on 6 matching bases. Germline CDR1 and CDR2: MNHNS and SASEGT. V dropped 6 bases and J dropped 3 bases, with 15 bases sitting between them. The CDR3 is 15 amino acids. CDR3 protein: CASSHLTGNGNTIYF. CDR3 sequence (DNA): TGTGCCAGCAGCCACCTGACAGGAAATGGAAACACCATATATTTT.

The chain recombines TRBV5-1 with TRBJ1-2; TRBD1 is a possible D gene (6 bases). The length of the CDR3 is 12 residues. Trimming removed 1 base from V and 12 bases from J, with 13 bases in between. Germline V CDR1 and CDR2: SGHRS, YFSETQ. This chain's CDR3 is CASSLLPGANTF. In DNA form, the CDR3 reads TGCGCCAGCAGCTTGTTGCCAGGGGCTAACACCTTC.

The V gene is TRBV11-2, the J gene TRBJ1-1, with 9 bases identical to TRBD1. V was pared by 0 bases and J by 11 bases, with 13 bases of the junction left unmatched. Germline CDR1 is SGHAT and CDR2 is FQNNGV. There are 16 residues in the CDR3. For the CDR3, the DNA is TGTGCCAGCAGCTTAGACGGGTTTTTTGGACAGGGGATGGCTTTCTTT. The encoded protein is CASSLDGFFGQGMAFF.

The J gene is TRBJ1-1, the V gene TRBV12-5; a weak D match, TRBD1 (6 bases). This CDR3 has 16 residues. V lost 2 bases, J lost 1 base, and 14 bases lay in between. Germline V gene sequence: CDR1 LGHNT, CDR2 FRNRAP. The CDR3 region is CASGLPTTGWNTEAFF. DNA for the CDR3: TGTGCTAGTGGTTTGCCAACGACAGGCTGGAACACTGAAGCTTTCTTT.

V usage is TRBV28 and J usage is TRBJ2-7; D may be TRBD1 (6 bases). Germline values: CDR1 MDHEN, CDR2 SYDVKM. Between the trimmed V and J ends, which lost 11 bases and 1 base, there was a span of 15 bases. This CDR3 has 13 amino acids. CDR3 sequence reads: CAVGRGRSYEQYF. As DNA, the CDR3 is TGTGCCGTGGGAAGGGGGAGATCCTACGAGCAGTACTTC.

This sequence joins TRBV5-8 and TRBJ1-2; no firm D call. The ends were cut back, 7 bases at V and 4 bases at J, with 17 bases in the middle. Germline V gives CDR1 SGHTS, CDR2 YDEGEE. CDR3 size: 14 residues. CDR3 sequence reads: CASVGSGAFYGYTF. The CDR3 nucleotides are TGTGCCAGCGTTGGATCGGGAGCGTTCTATGGCTACACCTTC.

The V gene is TRBV2, the J gene TRBJ2-1; TRBD2 aligns across 11 bases. Germline V CDR1 and CDR2: SNHLY, FYNNEI. With 7 bases clipped from V and 0 bases from J, the junction kept 5 bases outside the gene matches. This CDR3 has 16 amino acids. The CDR3 DNA is TGTGCCAGCACGGGACTAGCGGTAAGCTCCTACAATGAGCAGTTCTTC. Translated: CASTGLAVSSYNEQFF.

This clone occurred once. The chain joins TRBV6-4 to TRBJ1-2, with no clear D. This CDR3 is 13 amino acids long. Trimming took 4 bases from V and 5 from J, leaving 11 bases between them. Germline CDR1 is MRHNA and CDR2 is SNTAGT. The CDR3 DNA sequence: TGTGCCAGCAGTGTCGAGGGCGGGTATGGCTACACCTTC. The encoded protein is CASSVEGGYGYTF.

The V and J genes are TRBV14 and TRBJ2-4; D might be TRBD1 (6 bases). Trimming pared 5 bases from V and 9 bases from J, leaving 17 bases between. Germline V lookup: CDR1 SGHDN, CDR2 FVKESK. The CDR3 loop spans 14 amino acids. The CDR3 region is CASSEQTGFGIQYF. The CDR3 bases are TGTGCCAGCAGCGAACAGACAGGTTTTGGCATTCAGTACTTC. Supplemented by reference TRBV14 and TRBJ2-4, the full variable domain reads EAGVTQFPSHSVIEKGQTVTLRCDPISGHDNLYWYRRVMGKEIKFLLHFVKESKQDESGMPNNRFLAERTGGTYSTLKVQPAELEDSGVYFCASSEQTGFGIQYFGAGTRLSVL.

The J gene is TRBJ1-3, the V gene TRBV7-9, with 7 bases identical to TRBD1. The CDR3 runs 17 residues. The J segment lost 2 bases and the V segment lost 1 base, leaving 8 bases of the junction unmatched. In germline, CDR1 is SEHNR, CDR2 FQNEAQ (reference sequence). The CDR3 protein is CASSLDLGQRAGNTIYF. The CDR3 coding sequence is TGTGCCAGCAGCTTAGACCTGGGACAGCGGGCTGGAAACACCATATATTTT.

This clone has just one count. This rearrangement joins TRBV15 to TRBJ2-1, with 7 bases matching TRBD2. V dropped 9 bases and J dropped 1; count of bases not matched to a gene: 6. Germline CDR1 reads LNHNV; CDR2 reads YYDKDF (reference sequence). This CDR3 spans 14 amino acids. Written as DNA, the CDR3 is TGTGCCACGGGGCGGCGGGAGTCCTACAATGAGCAGTTCTTC. It yields the protein CATGRRESYNEQFF.

The rearrangement links TRBV20-1 to TRBJ2-3; D is ambiguous. Germline CDR1 is DFQATT and CDR2 is SNEGSKA (reference sequence). Trimming shortened V by 3 bases and J by 3 bases, and 4 bases separated the two germline ends. The length of the CDR3 is 11 residues. The CDR3 loop reads CSASLTDTQYF. In DNA, the CDR3 is TGCAGTGCTAGCCTAACAGATACGCAGTATTTT.

V is TRBV10-2 and J is TRBJ2-4; the D gene is possibly TRBD1 (5 bases). Trimming pared 5 bases from V and 6 bases from J, leaving 11 bases between. The CDR3 consists of 13 residues. Germline loops: CDR1 WSHSY, CDR2 SAAADI. This chain's CDR3 is CASSPERGNIQYF. Written as DNA, the CDR3 is TGCGCCAGCAGTCCGGAAAGGGGAAACATTCAGTACTTC.

The genes are TRBV9 and TRBJ2-7, with 10 bases fitting TRBD1. V lost 4 bases to trimming and J lost 0 bases; unmatched junction nucleotides: 7. The CDR3 length is 16 residues. Germline CDR1 reads SGDLS; CDR2 reads YYNGEE. The CDR3, as DNA: TGTGCCAGCAGCCGATCGACAGGGGGCAACTCCTACGAGCAGTACTTC. Translated, it gives CASSRSTGGNSYEQYF.

This rearrangement joins TRBV4-1 to TRBJ2-7; D possibly corresponds to TRBD1 (6 bases). V was clipped by 0 bases and J by 2 bases, with 14 bases between them. Germline V gene data show CDR1 as MGHRA and CDR2 as YSYEKL. This CDR3 has 16 amino acids. CDR3 nucleotide sequence: TGCGCCAGCAGCCAAGAAGGTACAGGGAAACCCTACGAGCAGTACTTC. Its protein is CASSQEGTGKPYEQYF.

The chain links TRBV9 to TRBJ2-1; 9 nucleotides agree with TRBD2. The CDR3 is made up of 19 amino acids. Germline V gives CDR1 SGDLS, CDR2 YYNGEE. With 0 bases clipped from V and 0 bases from J, the junction kept 10 bases outside the gene matches. CDR3 loop: CASSVGPSGTLGSYNEQFF. CDR3 sequence (DNA): TGTGCCAGCAGCGTAGGCCCTAGCGGGACCCTCGGCTCCTACAATGAGCAGTTCTTC.

The V gene is TRBV9, the J gene TRBJ1-6, with TRBD1 matching over 9 bases. V shed 4 bases and J 9 bases; nucleotides not matched to a gene: 11. The length of the CDR3 is 16 residues. Germline V gene sequence: CDR1 SGDLS, CDR2 YYNGEE. CDR3 in DNA: TGTGCCAGCAGCCCCCCCGGACAGGGGTCCTCTTCACCCCTCCACTTT. Translating it yields CASSPPGQGSSSPLHF.

The chain couples TRBV27 to TRBJ1-1, with D uncertain. The CDR3 sequence is 12 residues long. Between the trimmed V and J ends, which lost 6 bases and 7 bases, there was a span of 12 bases. Germline loops: CDR1 MNHEY, CDR2 SMNVEV (reference sequence). The DNA of the CDR3 is TGTGCCAGCAGCTGGATGGGCAGTGAAGCTTTCTTT. It yields the protein CASSWMGSEAFF.

The chain employs TRBV5-6 and TRBJ2-2; D remains ambiguous. Per germline, CDR1 SGHDT and CDR2 YYEEEE. Trimming removed 0 bases at V and 7 bases at J, with 7 bases between. The CDR3 contains 13 residues. CDR3 in amino acids: CASSLAVIGELFF. The DNA for the CDR3 is TGTGCCAGCAGCTTGGCGGTAATCGGGGAGCTGTTTTTT.

The chain's CDR3 is CASLPTGINYGYTF. The DNA of the CDR3 is TGTGCCAGCTTGCCGACAGGGATAAACTATGGCTACACCTTC. The chain has TRBV18 and TRBJ1-2; 7 bases fit TRBD1. The CDR3 is 14 amino acids. Per germline, CDR1 KGHSH and CDR2 LQKENI. The trim removed 7 bases at V and 2 bases at J, leaving 7 bases unmatched.

In this sample, this clone turned up once. V and J are TRBV5-4 and TRBJ1-2; D is possibly TRBD1 (5 bases). Trimming removed 0 bases from V and 2 bases from J, with 14 bases in between. Germline CDR1 and CDR2: SGHNT and YYREEE (reference sequence). This CDR3 is 16 amino acids long. CDR3 in amino acids: CASSLVPGRGNYGYTF. CDR3 DNA sequence: TGTGCCAGCAGCTTGGTTCCAGGGCGGGGAAACTATGGCTACACCTTC. The whole variable domain, remainder taken from reference TRBV5-4 and TRBJ1-2, is ETGVTQSPTHLIKTRGQQVTLRCSSQSGHNTVSWYQQALGQGPQFIFQYYREEENGRGNFPPRFSGLQFPNYSSELNVNALELDDSALYLCASSLVPGRGNYGYTFGSGTRLTVV.

This clone was detected only once. This sequence joins TRBV11-2 and TRBJ2-3, with D maybe TRBD2 (5 bases). CDR1 and CDR2 (germline): SGHAT, FQNNGV. The V end was cut by 1 base, the J end by 6 bases, with 14 bases between. The CDR3 has 15 amino acids. Here the CDR3 reads CASSLGTFGKDTQYF. The CDR3 DNA reads TGTGCCAGCAGCTTAGGGACTTTCGGAAAGGATACGCAGTATTTT.

J is TRBJ1-2 and V is TRBV13; TRBD1 aligns across 12 bases. Trimming cost V 8 bases and J 5 bases; bases outside gene matches: 15. The CDR3 length is 17 residues. Germline V gene data show CDR1 as PRHDT and CDR2 as FYEKMQ (reference sequence). The CDR3 nucleotides are TGTGCCAGCGGTTTTGCGGGACAGGGGGCGTTGTATTATGGCTACACCTTC. As protein: CASGFAGQGALYYGYTF.

The chain employs TRBV19 and TRBJ2-1; maybe TRBD2 (5 bases). Germline V gene data show CDR1 as LNHDA and CDR2 as SQIVND (reference sequence). The CDR3 has 17 amino acids. Between the trimmed V and J ends, which lost 4 bases and 4 bases, there was a span of 20 bases. The CDR3 reads CASSTHLGESNYNEQFF. The CDR3 DNA sequence: TGTGCCAGTAGTACCCACCTCGGGGAATCGAATTACAATGAGCAGTTCTTC.